Below, 14 T cell receptor beta chains from the same sample are listed, as sequenced in a study of T cell responses to AZD1222 COVID-19 vaccine. This table comes from immunoSEQ multiplex PCR, and its TCRdb copy is limited to in-frame clones, with some not included. This table holds approximately 67,000 clones, roughly 89% found once. Sequences were derived from peripheral blood, sampled on day 0 of AZD1222 vaccination. These receptors all come from an adult in good health.

The chain joins TRBV9 to TRBJ2-1; D unresolved. CDR1 SGDLS and CDR2 YYNGEE come from the germline V gene. This CDR3 is 14 amino acids long. Trimming took 1 base from V and 8 from J, leaving 13 bases between them. The CDR3 spells CASSVWLESDEQFF. DNA for the CDR3: TGTGCCAGCAGCGTATGGCTTGAGTCCGATGAGCAGTTCTTC.

This chain joins TRBV11-1 and TRBJ2-3; 10 nucleotides align to TRBD1. Germline CDR1 SGHAT, CDR2 FQDESV (reference sequence). This CDR3 is built from 14 residues. The trim removed 6 bases at V and 3 bases at J, leaving 3 bases unmatched. The CDR3 bases are TGTGCCAGCAGTCGGGACAGGGGTACAGATACGCAGTATTTT. This gives the protein CASSRDRGTDTQYF.

The rearrangement links TRBV29-1 to TRBJ1-2; D perhaps matches TRBD1 (6 bases). Per germline, CDR1 SQVTM and CDR2 ANQGSEA. Between the trimmed V and J ends, which lost 7 bases and 4 bases, there was a span of 10 bases. CDR3 length equals 11 residues. The CDR3 is CSAVDSYGYTF. As DNA, the CDR3 is TGCAGCGCCGTGGACAGCTATGGCTACACCTTC.

The CDR3 bases are TGTGCCAGCTCCCTAGCGGGAGATTCCTACAATGAGCAGTTCTTC. Translating it yields CASSLAGDSYNEQFF. The chain combines TRBV6-6 with TRBJ2-1; 10 bases line up with TRBD2. Germline V lookup: CDR1 MNHNY, CDR2 SVGAGI (reference sequence). The CDR3 spans 15 residues. The junction had 5 bases not matched to a gene; V was cut back by 8 bases and J by 1 base.

The chain employs TRBV5-4 and TRBJ1-2; the D gene is possibly TRBD1 (6 bases). The ends were cut back, 4 bases at V and 8 bases at J, with 15 bases in the middle. The CDR3 has 13 amino acids. The germline CDR1 and CDR2 sequences are SGHNT and YYREEE (reference sequence). CDR3 bases: TGTGCCAGCAGCCCGGGACACGACGGCGGCTACACCTTC. As protein: CASSPGHDGGYTF.

This sequence joins TRBV7-2 and TRBJ1-2; TRBD1 aligns across 7 bases. The ends lost 5 bases at V and 0 bases at J; junction bases unmatched: 12. The length of the CDR3 is 17 residues. CDR1 is SGHTA, CDR2 FQGNSA, per germline. This CDR3 is CASSMTGTVLSNYGYTF. In DNA, the CDR3 is TGTGCCAGCAGCATGACCGGGACAGTACTTTCTAACTATGGCTACACCTTC.

In DNA form, the CDR3 reads TGTGCCAGCAAACTAGCGGGAGAGGGGGAGCAGTTCTTC. Its translation is CASKLAGEGEQFF. The chain has TRBV7-8 and TRBJ2-1, with 11 positions matching TRBD2. This CDR3 is 13 amino acids long. V dropped 7 bases and J dropped 10; count of bases not matched to a gene: 6. The germline CDR1 and CDR2 sequences are SGHVS and FQNEAQ.

The chain recombines TRBV2 with TRBJ1-1; D is uncertain. Germline V gene lookup returns CDR1 SNHLY and CDR2 FYNNEI. The CDR3 has 12 amino acids. Trimming left V 4 bases short and J 6 bases short, with 9 bases between. The DNA of the CDR3 is TGTGCCAGCAGTGGAATCAATCCTGAAGCTTTCTTT. Protein: CASSGINPEAFF. The whole variable domain, remainder taken from reference TRBV2 and TRBJ1-1, is EPEVTQTPSHQVTQMGQEVILRCVPISNHLYFYWYRQILGQKVEFLVSFYNNEISEKSEIFDDQFSVERPDGSNFTLKIRSTKLEDSAMYFCASSGINPEAFFGQGTRLTVV.

The rearrangement links TRBV4-1 to TRBJ1-4; TRBD1 aligns across 11 bases. Trimming cost V 5 bases and J 0 bases; bases outside gene matches: 5. The CDR3 is 17 amino acids. The germline gives CDR1 MGHRA, CDR2 YSYEKL. Here the CDR3 DNA reads TGCGCCAGCAGCACCGGGACAGGGGGAACAACTAATGAAAAACTGTTTTTT. Protein: CASSTGTGGTTNEKLFF.

This clone was seen once. The gene calls are TRBV20-1 and TRBJ1-2; the D gene is possibly TRBD1 (5 bases). In germline, CDR1 is DFQATT, CDR2 SNEGSKA (reference sequence). V was shortened by 4 bases and J by 0 bases, with 15 bases between the two germline ends. The CDR3 runs 15 residues. CDR3 sequence: CSAIDSPYSNYGYTF. The CDR3 DNA sequence: TGCAGTGCTATTGACAGCCCATATTCTAACTATGGCTACACCTTC.

V is TRBV19 and J is TRBJ1-1; D is unresolved. The germline CDR1 and CDR2 sequences are LNHDA and SQIVND (reference sequence). Trimming removed 3 bases from V and 0 bases from J, with 8 bases in between. The CDR3 length is 14 residues. CDR3 region: CASSIRTVNTEAFF. The CDR3 DNA reads as TGTGCCAGTAGTATCCGGACGGTGAACACTGAAGCTTTCTTT.

The chain recombines TRBV4-3 with TRBJ1-2; D is unresolved. Trimming stripped 0 bases from V and 3 bases from J, with 5 bases between. The germline gives CDR1 LGHNA, CDR2 YSLEER. This CDR3 is 13 amino acids long. The CDR3 region is CASSQDGDYGYTF. The CDR3 nucleotides read TGCGCCAGCAGCCAAGACGGGGACTATGGCTACACCTTC.

The chain couples TRBV7-9 to TRBJ2-7; 10 positions agree with TRBD1. There are 14 residues in the CDR3. Trimming removed 5 bases from V and 5 bases from J; junction bases left unmatched: 6. The germline V gene has CDR1 SEHNR and CDR2 FQNEAQ (reference sequence). The CDR3 bases are TGTGCCAGCAGCCGAAGACAGGGGGCCAACGAGCAGTACTTC. Amino acid sequence: CASSRRQGANEQYF. Using reference TRBV7-9 and TRBJ2-7 for the parts outside the CDR3, the full variable domain is DTGVSQNPRHKITKRGQNVTFRCDPISEHNRLYWYRQTLGQGPEFLTYFQNEAQLEKSRLLSDRFSAERPKGSFSTLEIQRTEQGDSAMYLCASSRRQGANEQYFGPGTRLTVT.

CDR3 residues: CASSPHPLAGDGELFF. In nucleotides, the CDR3 is TGTGCCAGCAGCCCCCACCCTCTAGCGGGAGACGGGGAGCTGTTTTTT. The chain is built from TRBV3-1 (or the pseudogene TRBV3-2) and TRBJ2-2; 10 bases are shared with TRBD2. CDR1 is LGHDT, CDR2 YNNKEL, per germline (reference sequence). With V trimmed by 4 bases and J by 7 bases, 9 bases remained unmatched. This CDR3 contains 16 residues.